Shown below are 14 T cell receptor beta chains from a single sample sequenced in a study of human T cells and chemical hapten exposure. Time point denoted: patch test 1, 2 weeks after DPC sensitization. Treatment meaning: therapeutic diphenylcyclopropenone sensitization with weekly scalp DPC. TCRdb called the RACE reads again in MiXCR, with one record for every CDR3 protein. Among 180,000 or so distinct CDR3 sequences listed, about 15% were seen once. The material was whole blood, obtained in connection with sensitization to the hapten diphenylcyclopropenone (DPC). The receptor set was obtained from a woman in her twenties or thirties with alopecia areata. Some clones in this sample may be carry-over from other donors' samples.

This clonotype occurred a few times. This chain joins TRBV28 and TRBJ1-4; tentative D call: TRBD1 (6 bases). The CDR3 contains 12 residues. V lost 6 bases and J lost 8, with 10 bases in between. Germline V gene lookup returns CDR1 MDHEN and CDR2 SYDVKM. CDR3 DNA: TGTGCCAGCAGGACACAGGGAGAAAAACTGTTTTTT. It translates to CASRTQGEKLFF.

In its sample, this clonotype was seen a few times. V and J are TRBV20-1 and TRBJ2-7; the D is unclear. The germline gives CDR1 DFQATT, CDR2 SNEGSKA (reference sequence). Trimming took off 3 bases at V and 4 bases at J, with 16 bases between the two ends. The CDR3 consists of 14 residues. The CDR3 region is CSASDPLMAYEQYF. DNA for the CDR3: TGCAGTGCTAGTGACCCCCTTATGGCGTACGAGCAGTACTTC.

V gene TRBV4-3 combines with J gene TRBJ2-1; no definite D call. There are 14 residues in the CDR3. Germline assignment: CDR1 LGHNA and CDR2 YSLEER. V was shortened by 0 bases and J by 5 bases, with 8 bases between the two germline ends. DNA of the CDR3: TGCGCCAGCAGCCAAGACTCCCCAGACAATGAGCAGTTCTTC. This sequence encodes CASSQDSPDNEQFF.

The chain combines TRBV12-3 or TRBV12-4 with TRBJ1-6; possibly TRBD1 for D (5 bases). Deletions cut 2 bases from V and 9 bases from J, with 14 bases between. The CDR3 contains 15 residues. The CDR3 here is CASSLYAGSGSPLHF. CDR3 nucleotides: TGTGCCAGCAGTTTATACGCAGGGTCCGGTTCACCCCTCCACTTT.

This clonotype was seen a few times. The chain is built from TRBV6-2 or TRBV6-3 and TRBJ1-1; D is unclear. This CDR3 contains 13 residues. Germline V gives CDR1 MNHEY, CDR2 SVGEGT. V was cut by 2 bases and J by 6 bases, with 10 bases left in between. As DNA, the CDR3 is TGTGCCAGCAGTTACCCTTCACTATCTGAAGCTTTCTTT. This codes for CASSYPSLSEAFF.

At least ten counts were recorded for this clonotype. V and J are TRBV3-1 and TRBJ2-7; D is uncertain. Trimming removed 0 bases from V and 3 bases from J, with 12 bases in between. Germline CDR1 is LGHDT and CDR2 is YNNKEL (reference sequence). The CDR3 consists of 15 residues. The CDR3 here is CASSQERATIYEQYF. CDR3 in DNA: TGTGCCAGCAGCCAAGAAAGGGCCACAATCTACGAGCAGTACTTC.

This clonotype showed up many times. This rearrangement joins TRBV24-1 to TRBJ2-5; maybe TRBD1 (5 bases). Germline assignment: CDR1 KGHDR and CDR2 SFDVKD. V was clipped by 3 bases and J by 5 bases, with 21 bases between them. This CDR3 spans 17 amino acids. CDR3 sequence: CATSDAAEPAKGETQYF. The DNA of the CDR3 is TGTGCCACCAGTGATGCGGCCGAGCCCGCCAAGGGGGAGACCCAGTACTTC.

The genes are TRBV27 and TRBJ2-1; D not certain. V lost 8 bases, J lost 3 bases, and 11 bases lay in between. Germline lookup yields CDR1 MNHEY and CDR2 SMNVEV (reference sequence). This CDR3 comprises 13 residues. For the CDR3, the DNA is TGTGCCAGCGGGCGACCTCTCTACAATGAGCAGTTCTTC. Amino acids: CASGRPLYNEQFF.

The table lists this clonotype with a few counts. The chain joins TRBV25-1 to TRBJ1-2; TRBD1 aligns across 7 bases. Per germline, CDR1 MGHDK and CDR2 SYGVNS. This CDR3 spans 15 amino acids. V lost 3 bases to trimming and J lost 8 bases; unmatched junction nucleotides: 12. The CDR3 sequence is CASSDSRTGPPGYTF. Here the CDR3 DNA reads TGTGCCAGCAGTGACAGCCGGACAGGCCCGCCCGGCTACACCTTC.

This clonotype was counted between two and nine times. The germline gene is not matched at one end of the junction; a read error may be the cause. V usage is TRBV5-1 and J usage is TRBJ2-1; D is ambiguous. The CDR3 is made up of 16 amino acids. CDR1 and CDR2 (germline): SGHRS, YFSETQ. Written as DNA, the CDR3 is TGCGTCAGCAGCCCGACGGGTAGTCCCCCCTACAATGAGCAGTTCTTC. Protein: CVSSPTGSPPYNEQFF.

About this clonotype itself: Given a much more abundant clone one base away, this may be a read error. This chain links TRBV12-3 or TRBV12-4 with TRBJ2-7, with 14 bases fitting TRBD2. The CDR3 is 16 residues long. CDR3 in amino acids: CVSSPGLAGDAYEQYF. The CDR3 DNA is TGTGTCAGCAGTCCGGGACTAGCGGGGGACGCCTACGAGCAGTACTTC.

As for this clonotype: The junction departs from germline at one end; a sequencing error may be responsible. This rearrangement joins TRBV15 to TRBJ1-3, with unresolved D. CDR3 length equals 17 residues. The germline V gene has CDR1 LNHNV and CDR2 YYDKDF (reference sequence). The chain's CDR3 is CATSRVGLTDSGDTIYF. The CDR3 DNA reads TGTGCCACCAGCAGAGTTGGACTGACCGACTCTGGAGACACCATATATTTT.

The V and J genes are TRBV4-3 and TRBJ1-1; tentative D call: TRBD1 (5 bases). V was cut by 0 bases and J by 10 bases, with 18 bases left in between. Germline V lookup: CDR1 LGHNA, CDR2 YSLEER. The CDR3 contains 15 residues. The CDR3 sequence is CASSQDGMGPVRAFF. In DNA, the CDR3 is TGCGCCAGCAGCCAAGATGGGATGGGGCCAGTGAGAGCTTTCTTT.

The chain has TRBV12-3 or TRBV12-4 and TRBJ2-5, with 8 bases identical to TRBD1. The CDR3 sequence is 16 residues long. The V and J ends lost 4 bases and 4 bases, in that order; junction bases with no gene match: 11. The CDR3 reads CASSSDRERNRETQYF. Written as DNA, the CDR3 is TGTGCCAGCAGTTCGGACAGGGAGCGGAATCGAGAGACCCAGTACTTC.